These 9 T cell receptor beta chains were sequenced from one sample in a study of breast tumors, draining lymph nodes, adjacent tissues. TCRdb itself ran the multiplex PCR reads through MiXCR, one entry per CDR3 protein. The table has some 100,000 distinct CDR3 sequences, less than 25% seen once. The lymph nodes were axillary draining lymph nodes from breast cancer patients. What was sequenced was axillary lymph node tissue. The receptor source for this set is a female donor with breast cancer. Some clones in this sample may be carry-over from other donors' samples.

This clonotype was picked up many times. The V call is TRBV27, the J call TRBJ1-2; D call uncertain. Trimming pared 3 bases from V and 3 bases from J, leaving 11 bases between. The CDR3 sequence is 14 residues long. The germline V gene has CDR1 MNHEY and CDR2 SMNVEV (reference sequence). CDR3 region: CASSFRAEYYGYTF. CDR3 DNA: TGTGCCAGCAGTTTTCGAGCAGAATACTATGGCTACACCTTC.

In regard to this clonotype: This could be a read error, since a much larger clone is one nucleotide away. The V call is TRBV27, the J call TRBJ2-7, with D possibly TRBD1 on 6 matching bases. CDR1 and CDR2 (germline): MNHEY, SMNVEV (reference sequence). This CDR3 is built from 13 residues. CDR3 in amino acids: CANSFGTNYEQYF. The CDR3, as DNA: TGTGCCAACAGTTTCGGGACAAACTACGAGCAGTACTTC.

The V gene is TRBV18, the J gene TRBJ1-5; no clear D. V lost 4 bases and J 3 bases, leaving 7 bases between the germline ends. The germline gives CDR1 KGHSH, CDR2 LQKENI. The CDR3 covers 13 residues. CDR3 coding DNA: TGTGCCAGCTCACAGGGATTCAATCAGCCCCAGCATTTT. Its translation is CASSQGFNQPQHF.

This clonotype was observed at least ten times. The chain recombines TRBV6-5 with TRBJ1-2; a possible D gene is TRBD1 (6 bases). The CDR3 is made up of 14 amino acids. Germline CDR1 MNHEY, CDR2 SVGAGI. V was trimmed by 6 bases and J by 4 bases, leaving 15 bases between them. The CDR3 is CASSHRAYGYGYTF. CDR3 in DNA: TGTGCCAGCAGCCACAGGGCCTATGGCTATGGCTACACCTTC.

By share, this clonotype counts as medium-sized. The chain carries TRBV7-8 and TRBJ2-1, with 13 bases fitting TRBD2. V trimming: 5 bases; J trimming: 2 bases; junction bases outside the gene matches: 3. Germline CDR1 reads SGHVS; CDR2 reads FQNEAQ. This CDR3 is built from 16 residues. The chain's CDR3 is CASSLGTSGTYNEQFF. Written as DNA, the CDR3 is TGTGCCAGCAGCCTCGGGACTAGCGGGACCTACAATGAGCAGTTCTTC. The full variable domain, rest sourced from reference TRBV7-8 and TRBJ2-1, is GAGVSQSPRYKVAKRGQDVALRCDPISGHVSLFWYQQALGQGPEFLTYFQNEAQLDKSGLPSDRFFAERPEGSVSTLKIQRTQQEDSAVYLCASSLGTSGTYNEQFFGPGTRLTVL.

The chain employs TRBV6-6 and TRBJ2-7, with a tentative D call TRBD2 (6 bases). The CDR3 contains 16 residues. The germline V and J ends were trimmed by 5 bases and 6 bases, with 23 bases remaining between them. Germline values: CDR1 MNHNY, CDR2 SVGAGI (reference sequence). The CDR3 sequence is CASSTPPGAPNGEQYF. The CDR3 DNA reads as TGTGCCAGCAGTACCCCTCCGGGAGCCCCAAATGGCGAGCAGTACTTC.

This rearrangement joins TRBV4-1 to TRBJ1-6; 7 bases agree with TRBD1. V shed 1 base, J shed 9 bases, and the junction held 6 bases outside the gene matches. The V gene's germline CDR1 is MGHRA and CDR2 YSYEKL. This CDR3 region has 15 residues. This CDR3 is CASSQAEGAGSPLHF. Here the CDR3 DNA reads TGCGCCAGCAGCCAAGCAGAGGGGGCAGGTTCACCCCTCCACTTT.

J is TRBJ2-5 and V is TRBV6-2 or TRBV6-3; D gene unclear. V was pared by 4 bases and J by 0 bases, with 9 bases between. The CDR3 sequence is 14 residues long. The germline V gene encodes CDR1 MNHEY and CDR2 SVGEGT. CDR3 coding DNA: TGTGCCAGCAGTTCGCGACACCACCAAGAGACCCAGTACTTC. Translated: CASSSRHHQETQYF.

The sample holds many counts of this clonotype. CDR3 nucleotide sequence: TGTGCCAGCAGTCCACCCCGAGGGATGGGGTGGGAGCAGTTCTTC. Protein product: CASSPPRGMGWEQFF. This rearrangement joins TRBV12-3 or TRBV12-4 to TRBJ2-1; possible D gene TRBD2, 5 bases. CDR3 length equals 15 residues. V gave up 5 bases and J gave up 10 bases, with 21 bases separating them.